This note documents a single TCR beta chain sequence. This specimen includes other DNA sequences encoding the same CDR3. This sample was included in a study of blood T cell repertoires in COVID-19. Overall study context: Whether acute or convalescent, the COVID-19 samples came from the United States, Italy and Spain. Sample material is recorded as cDNA or gDNA derived from T cells, B-cell-depleted T cells, or PBMCs.

Authors' data handling: Reference gene primer amplification gave estimated nucleated cell counts. TCRdb's copy holds only in-frame clones and misses some; the assay was immunoSEQ multiplex PCR. The DNA was the basis for D and trimming; V, J and clone size are from that table. The data show about 670,000 clones, 80% to 90% seen once. Germline loops: CDR1 SGHVS, CDR2 FQNEAQ. The CDR3 is made up of 13 amino acids. Trimming cost V 5 bases and J 2 bases, with 9 bases left between them. The sample taken for sequencing was peripheral blood. The receptor was derived from a woman younger than 35 with acute or convalescent COVID-19. This sequence joins TRBV7-8 and TRBJ1-2; possibly TRBD1 for D (6 bases). CDR3 sequence (DNA): TGTGCCAGCAGCCCTGGACAGAACTATGGCTACACCTTC. Protein: CASSPGQNYGYTF.